Presented here are 23 T cell receptor beta chains from one specimen sequenced in a study of naive and memory T cell subsets. Amplification of ligated cDNA took four PCR rounds with SP2 and nested alpha and beta constant primers. MiXCR was run by TCRdb on the UMI-ligation and nested PCR reads, yielding one entry per CDR3 protein. The table has tens of thousands of distinct CDR3 sequences, approximately 10% seen once. Treatment of the sample: skin biopsy from PPD injection site in Mantoux-positive individual. The library had UMIs added by 3' ligation of an oligonucleotide to TCR cDNA. Sequences were derived from skin, sampled from a tuberculin skin test site. These receptors originate from an adult in good health.

This clonotype rates as medium-sized (0.01 to 0.1%). The rearrangement uses TRBV11-2 and TRBJ2-2, with D perhaps TRBD1 (6 bases). This CDR3 is built from 15 residues. V was shortened by 3 bases and J by 1 base, with 9 bases between the two germline ends. Per the germline V gene, CDR1 is SGHAT and CDR2 is FQNNGV. This CDR3 reads CASSFGTQNTGELFF. In DNA form, the CDR3 reads TGTGCCAGCAGCTTCGGGACACAGAACACCGGGGAGCTGTTTTTT.

This clonotype was detected many times. In DNA, the CDR3 is TGTGCCAGCAGTGTACGGGGACTAGCGGGCCCACTGAGGCCCTACGAGCAGTACTTC. This gives the protein CASSVRGLAGPLRPYEQYF. The chain joins TRBV28 to TRBJ2-7; 12 bases map to TRBD2. Per the germline V gene, CDR1 is MDHEN and CDR2 is SYDVKM. The CDR3 is 19 residues long. The trim removed 5 bases at V and 2 bases at J, leaving 16 bases unmatched. Based on the CDR3 plus reference TRBV28 and TRBJ2-7, the full variable domain is DVKVTQSSRYLVKRTGEKVFLECVQDMDHENMFWYRQDPGLGLRLIYFSYDVKMKEKGDIPEGYSVSREKKERFSLILESASTNQTSMYLCASSVRGLAGPLRPYEQYFGPGTRLTVT.

The chain is built from TRBV4-1 and TRBJ1-5; no definite D call. V was cut by 4 bases and J by 3 bases, with 10 bases left in between. This CDR3 contains 14 residues. In germline, CDR1 is MGHRA, CDR2 YSYEKL. The CDR3 DNA reads as TGCGCCAGCAGCCTACCAGACACCAATCAGCCCCAGCATTTT. Translation gives CASSLPDTNQPQHF.

In its sample, this clonotype was seen a few times. This chain joins TRBV2 and TRBJ1-4, with 9 positions matching TRBD1. Germline V gives CDR1 SNHLY, CDR2 FYNNEI. V was clipped by 6 bases and J by 2 bases; unmatched bases: 4. The CDR3 contains 15 residues. The CDR3 loop reads CASRYRGRTNEKLFF. CDR3 DNA sequence: TGTGCCAGCAGATACAGGGGGCGGACTAATGAAAAACTGTTTTTT.

Remarks on this clonotype: A read error is possible here, since a much larger clone lies one base away. The chain carries TRBV27 and TRBJ2-7; TRBD1 is a possible D gene (5 bases). The V and J ends lost 3 bases and 5 bases respectively, with 17 bases between them. The CDR3 has 15 amino acids. Looked up from germline, CDR1 is MNHEY and CDR2 is SMNVEV (reference sequence). CDR3 sequence reads: CASSLGTGVLDEQYF. The CDR3 bases are TGTGCCAGCAGTTTGGGAACAGGAGTTCTAGACGAGCAGTACTTC.

This clonotype was seen ten or more times. The V gene is TRBV29-1, the J gene TRBJ2-5, with 7 nucleotides matching TRBD1. The CDR3 totals 15 residues. Germline V gene sequence: CDR1 SQVTM, CDR2 ANQGSEA. Losses at the gene ends were 7 bases for V and 0 bases for J; bases not matched to a gene: 11. The CDR3 DNA follows: TGCAGCGCGAAACCGGGACAGCTGTACCAAGAGACCCAGTACTTC. Residues: CSAKPGQLYQETQYF.

This clonotype was found many times. The CDR3 reads CASSLAGGTAALHF. In DNA form, the CDR3 reads TGTGCCAGCAGCTTAGCCGGGGGGACTGCAGCCCTCCACTTT. V and J are TRBV7-9 and TRBJ1-6; tentatively, D is TRBD1 (5 bases). V lost 0 bases to trimming and J lost 14 bases, with 14 bases between them. The germline gives CDR1 SEHNR, CDR2 FQNEAQ (reference sequence). The CDR3 runs to 14 residues.

The chain joins TRBV4-2 to TRBJ1-6; 8 bases fit TRBD1. Germline V gene sequence: CDR1 LGHNA, CDR2 YNFKEQ. The CDR3 runs to 17 residues. The V and J ends lost 0 bases and 8 bases, in that order; junction bases with no gene match: 9. The CDR3 DNA is TGTGCCAGCAGCCAAGATCAAGTCCAGGGGGCTTATTCACCCCTCCACTTT. Translated, it gives CASSQDQVQGAYSPLHF.

This clonotype was counted many times. This chain connects TRBV7-9 to TRBJ2-3; D might be TRBD1 (6 bases). V was cut by 4 bases and J by 1 base, with 21 bases left in between. Germline V gene data show CDR1 as SEHNR and CDR2 as FQNEAQ (reference sequence). The CDR3 has 18 amino acids. The chain's CDR3 is CASSSRGTTGPRTDTQYF. The CDR3 region has the DNA TGTGCCAGCAGCTCTAGGGGGACGACAGGACCGCGCACAGATACGCAGTATTTT.

The chain has TRBV20-1 and TRBJ1-5; D is ambiguous. Trimming removed 3 bases from V and 0 bases from J, with 9 bases in between. CDR1 and CDR2 (germline): DFQATT, SNEGSKA (reference sequence). The CDR3 totals 14 residues. CDR3 loop: CSASDTHSNQPQHF. The CDR3 nucleotides read TGCAGTGCTAGTGACACTCATAGCAATCAGCCCCAGCATTTT.

The chain employs TRBV24-1 and TRBJ2-3; maybe TRBD1 (5 bases). With the DNA end fitting TRBJ1-5 better, the J assignment may be wrong. The CDR3 has 13 residues. The germline CDR1 and CDR2 sequences are KGHDR and SFDVKD. The DNA for the CDR3 is TGTGCCACCGGGGACTCCAGCACAGATACGCAGCATTTT. Translating gives CATGDSSTDTQHF.

This clonotype was seen repeatedly, ten times or more. The chain joins TRBV25-1 to TRBJ1-2, with TRBD1 matching over 9 bases. The germline gives CDR1 MGHDK, CDR2 SYGVNS. Trimming at V came to 2 bases and at J to 1 base, leaving 5 bases not matched to a gene. This CDR3 is 16 amino acids long. Written as DNA, the CDR3 is TGTGCCAGCAGTGAAACAGGGGGCTCATTTAACTATGGCTACACCTTC. Its translation: CASSETGGSFNYGYTF.

This clonotype was seen repeatedly, ten times or more. This sequence joins TRBV6-1 and TRBJ1-2; TRBD1 is a possible D gene (6 bases). The CDR3 length is 17 residues. Trimming took off 4 bases at V and 4 bases at J, with 22 bases between the two ends. Germline-derived CDR1 and CDR2 are MNHNS and SASEGT. The CDR3, as DNA: TGTGCCAGCAGTGGCAAACCTGGACAGCCTACGGCCTATGGCTACACCTTC. Residues: CASSGKPGQPTAYGYTF.

This clonotype was observed at least ten times. The chain links TRBV6-5 to TRBJ2-1; tentative D call: TRBD1 (7 bases). This CDR3 region has 15 residues. Germline CDR1 MNHEY, CDR2 SVGAGI. Deletions cut 3 bases from V and 8 bases from J, with 17 bases between. In DNA, the CDR3 is TGTGCCAGCAGTTATAGGCAGGGGGTAGCGGATGAGCAGTTCTTC. Its protein product is CASSYRQGVADEQFF.

The V call is TRBV20-1, the J call TRBJ2-5; D gene ambiguous. Germline CDR1 DFQATT, CDR2 SNEGSKA (reference sequence). Deletions cut 5 bases from V and 5 bases from J, with 9 bases between. The CDR3 has 11 residues. For the CDR3, the DNA is TGCAGTGCTCAGACTGGGGAGACCCAGTACTTC. Protein product: CSAQTGETQYF.

This clonotype was counted many times. The chain uses TRBV6-5 and TRBJ2-7; D might be TRBD1 (6 bases). Germline CDR1 MNHEY, CDR2 SVGAGI. V lost 5 bases and J lost 8, with 19 bases in between. The CDR3 has 14 amino acids. In DNA, the CDR3 is TGTGCCAGCAGTCCCGACTACCCCCAGGGGAAGCAGTACTTC. It translates to CASSPDYPQGKQYF.

The chain employs TRBV11-2 and TRBJ1-1, with D hard to call. The germline V gene encodes CDR1 SGHAT and CDR2 FQNNGV. This CDR3 spans 12 amino acids. V lost 1 base and J 4 bases, leaving 4 bases between the germline ends. The CDR3 sequence: CASSLGFTEAFF. The DNA of the CDR3 is TGTGCCAGCAGCTTAGGGTTCACTGAAGCTTTCTTT. The full variable domain, its missing parts supplied by reference TRBV11-2 and TRBJ1-1, is EAGVAQSPRYKIIEKRQSVAFWCNPISGHATLYWYQQILGQGPKLLIQFQNNGVVDDSQLPKDRFSAERLKGVDSTLKIQPAKLEDSAVYLCASSLGFTEAFFGQGTRLTVV.

This clonotype showed up just a few times. This rearrangement joins TRBV11-2 to TRBJ2-1; 11 positions agree with TRBD2. Germline V gene data show CDR1 as SGHAT and CDR2 as FQNNGV. Trimming cost V 1 base and J 7 bases; bases outside gene matches: 3. The CDR3 length is 15 residues. CDR3 loop: CASSLGTSGLNEQFF. The CDR3, as DNA: TGTGCCAGCAGCTTAGGGACTAGCGGGCTAAATGAGCAGTTCTTC.

This rearrangement joins TRBV5-1 to TRBJ1-6, with TRBD1 as a possible D gene (5 bases). V gave up 0 bases and J gave up 10 bases, with 20 bases separating them. Germline V lookup: CDR1 SGHRS, CDR2 YFSETQ. The CDR3 is 17 residues long. Here the CDR3 reads CASSLVIGDGSRSPLHF. As DNA, the CDR3 is TGCGCCAGCAGCTTGGTTATCGGGGACGGATCGCGCTCACCCCTCCACTTT.

CDR3 in DNA: TGTGCCCCCTCAAAATCGCGGGAGTCTAACCACGAGCAGTACTTC. Residues: CAPSKSRESNHEQYF. V and J are TRBV7-6 and TRBJ2-7, with 7 positions matching TRBD2. With V trimmed by 11 bases and J by 5 bases, 18 bases remained unmatched. The CDR3 spans 15 residues. Germline-derived CDR1 and CDR2 are SGHVS and FNYEAQ.

This clonotype was counted between two and nine times. This sequence joins TRBV20-1 and TRBJ2-1; tentatively, D is TRBD1 (5 bases). CDR1 and CDR2 (germline): DFQATT, SNEGSKA (reference sequence). This CDR3 has 16 residues. V was shortened by 1 base and J by 4 bases, with 17 bases between the two germline ends. The CDR3 here is CSARVPVTEWYNEQFF. The CDR3 DNA is TGCAGTGCTAGAGTCCCCGTGACAGAATGGTACAATGAGCAGTTCTTC.

Many counts were recorded for this clonotype. The J gene is TRBJ1-2, the V gene TRBV20-1; D gene uncertain. The CDR3 is 12 residues long. Germline-derived CDR1 and CDR2 are DFQATT and SNEGSKA (reference sequence). V was trimmed by 5 bases and J by 4 bases, leaving 11 bases between them. CDR3 DNA sequence: TGCAGTGCTCCCCCCCACAGCTATGGCTACACCTTC. It specifies CSAPPHSYGYTF.

The sample holds many counts of this clonotype. The chain links TRBV6-5 to TRBJ1-5; no firm D call. CDR1 is MNHEY and CDR2 is SVGAGI in the germline V gene. The V end lost 2 bases, the J end lost 7 bases, and 9 bases lay between the germline ends. CDR3 length equals 13 residues. The CDR3 DNA sequence: TGTGCCAGCAGTTACAGGGTACGACAGCCCCAGCATTTT. The encoded protein is CASSYRVRQPQHF.